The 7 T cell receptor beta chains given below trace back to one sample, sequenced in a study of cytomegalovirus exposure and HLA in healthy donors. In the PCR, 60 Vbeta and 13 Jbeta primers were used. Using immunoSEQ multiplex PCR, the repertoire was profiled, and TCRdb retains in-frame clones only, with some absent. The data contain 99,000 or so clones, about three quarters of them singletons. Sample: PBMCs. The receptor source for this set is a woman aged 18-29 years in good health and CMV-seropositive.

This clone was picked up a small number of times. The CDR3 protein is CASSQDLPPDTQYF. The CDR3 DNA follows: TGCGCCAGCAGCCAAGATCTCCCTCCTGATACGCAGTATTTT. The chain carries TRBV4-1 and TRBJ2-3; D gene ambiguous. V lost 0 bases, J lost 6 bases, and 10 bases lay in between. The CDR3 consists of 14 residues. Germline V gene lookup returns CDR1 MGHRA and CDR2 YSYEKL.

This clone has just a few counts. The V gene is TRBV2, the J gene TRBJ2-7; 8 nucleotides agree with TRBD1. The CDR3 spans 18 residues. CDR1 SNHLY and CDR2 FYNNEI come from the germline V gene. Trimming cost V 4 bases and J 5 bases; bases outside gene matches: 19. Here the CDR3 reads CASSGSYDRGVFQDEQYF. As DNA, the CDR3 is TGTGCCAGCAGTGGGAGTTACGACAGGGGCGTGTTTCAAGACGAGCAGTACTTC.

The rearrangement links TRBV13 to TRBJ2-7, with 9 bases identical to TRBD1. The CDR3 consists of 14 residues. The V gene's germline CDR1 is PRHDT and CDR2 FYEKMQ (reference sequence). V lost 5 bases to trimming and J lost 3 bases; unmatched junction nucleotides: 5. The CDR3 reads CASSHRQGVYEQYF. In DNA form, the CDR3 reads TGTGCCAGCAGCCATCGACAGGGGGTCTACGAGCAGTACTTC.

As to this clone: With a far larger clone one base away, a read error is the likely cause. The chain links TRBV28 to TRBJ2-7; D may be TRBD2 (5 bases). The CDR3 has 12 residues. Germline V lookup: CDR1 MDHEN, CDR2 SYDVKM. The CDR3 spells CASGLGGNEQYF. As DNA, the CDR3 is TGTGCCAGCGGTTTAGGAGGAAACGAGCAGTACTTC.

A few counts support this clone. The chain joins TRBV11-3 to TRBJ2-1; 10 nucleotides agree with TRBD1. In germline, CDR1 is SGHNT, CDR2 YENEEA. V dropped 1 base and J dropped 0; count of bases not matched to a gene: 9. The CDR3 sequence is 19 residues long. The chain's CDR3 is CASSLVSEWTGGSYNEQFF. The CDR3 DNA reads TGTGCCAGCAGCTTAGTATCCGAATGGACAGGGGGCTCCTACAATGAGCAGTTCTTC. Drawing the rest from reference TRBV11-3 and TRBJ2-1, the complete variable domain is EAGVVQSPRYKIIEKKQPVAFWCNPISGHNTLYWYLQNLGQGPELLIRYENEEAVDDSQLPKDRFSAERLKGVDSTLKIQPAELGDSAVYLCASSLVSEWTGGSYNEQFFGPGTRLTVL.

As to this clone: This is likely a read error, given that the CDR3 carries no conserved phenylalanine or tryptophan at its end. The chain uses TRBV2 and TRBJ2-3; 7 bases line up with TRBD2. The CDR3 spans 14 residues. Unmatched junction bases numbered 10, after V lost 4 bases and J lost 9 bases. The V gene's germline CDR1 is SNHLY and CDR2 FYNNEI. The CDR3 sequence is CASSVGGTPTTQYV. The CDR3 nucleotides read TGTGCCAGCAGTGTGGGGGGGACCCCGACGACGCAGTATGTT.

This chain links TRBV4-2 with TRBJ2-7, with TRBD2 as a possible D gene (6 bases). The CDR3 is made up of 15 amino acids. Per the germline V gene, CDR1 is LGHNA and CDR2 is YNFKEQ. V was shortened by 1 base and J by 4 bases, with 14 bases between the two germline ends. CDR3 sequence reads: CASSQVGDGLYEQYF. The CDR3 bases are TGTGCCAGCAGCCAAGTGGGTGACGGACTATACGAGCAGTACTTC.